One sample yielded the 21 T cell receptor beta chains listed below, sequenced in a study of cytomegalovirus exposure and HLA in healthy donors. Amplification used 60 Vbeta primers and 13 Jbeta primers. Generated by immunoSEQ multiplex PCR, the TCRdb table keeps only in-frame clones and is missing some. The repertoire consists of about 140,000 clones, with about 75% occurring once and the leading ten covering almost 4%. Input material: PBMCs. The receptors derive from a man between 18 and 35 years old in good health and CMV-seronegative.

This chain connects TRBV14 to TRBJ2-7; maybe TRBD1 (6 bases). The germline V gene has CDR1 SGHDN and CDR2 FVKESK. V was cut by 1 base and J by 2 bases, with 18 bases left in between. This CDR3 is built from 17 residues. CDR3 residues: CASSQGRNRASPYEQYF. The CDR3 DNA follows: TGTGCCAGCAGCCAAGGAAGGAACAGGGCCAGCCCCTACGAGCAGTACTTC. The full variable domain, its missing parts supplied by reference TRBV14 and TRBJ2-7, is EAGVTQFPSHSVIEKGQTVTLRCDPISGHDNLYWYRRVMGKEIKFLLHFVKESKQDESGMPNNRFLAERTGGTYSTLKVQPAELEDSGVYFCASSQGRNRASPYEQYFGPGTRLTVT.

This chain joins TRBV11-3 and TRBJ1-2; TRBD1 is a possible D gene (6 bases). Germline V lookup: CDR1 SGHNT, CDR2 YENEEA. V lost 5 bases, J lost 8 bases, and 12 bases lay in between. The CDR3 spans 12 residues. For the CDR3, the DNA is TGTGCCAGCAGCCGGACTGGACAGGGCTACACCTTC. Its translation is CASSRTGQGYTF.

This clone was seen only a few times. The chain combines TRBV6-5 with TRBJ1-4; 11 nucleotides match TRBD1. Germline V CDR1 and CDR2: MNHEY, SVGAGI. This CDR3 has 14 residues. The ends lost 8 bases at V and 11 bases at J; junction bases unmatched: 10. CDR3: CASGPRDRGYKLFF. The CDR3 DNA follows: TGTGCCAGCGGCCCCCGGGACAGGGGGTACAAACTGTTTTTT.

This rearrangement joins TRBV27 to TRBJ2-7, with 7 bases that match TRBD1. Germline lookup yields CDR1 MNHEY and CDR2 SMNVEV (reference sequence). Trimming took 5 bases from V and 2 from J; bases not matched to a gene: 6. CDR3 length: 14 amino acids. Written as DNA, the CDR3 is TGTGCCAGCAGTGAGGGACAGCGTCCCTACGAGCAGTACTTC. It codes for CASSEGQRPYEQYF.

J is TRBJ2-7 and V is TRBV18; tentative D call: TRBD2 (5 bases). The CDR3 is made up of 16 amino acids. In germline, CDR1 is KGHSH, CDR2 LQKENI. V was shortened by 0 bases and J by 2 bases, with 14 bases between the two germline ends. CDR3 DNA: TGTGCCAGCTCACCACCGAACCTAGCTGTAGCCTACGAGCAGTACTTC. Protein sequence: CASSPPNLAVAYEQYF. Complete variable domain (other parts from reference TRBV18 and TRBJ2-7): NAGVMQNPRHLVRRRGQEARLRCSPMKGHSHVYWYRQLPEEGLKFMVYLQKENIIDESGMPKERFSAEFPKEGPSILRIQQVVRGDSAAYFCASSPPNLAVAYEQYFGPGTRLTVT.

The chain carries TRBV18 and TRBJ2-7; perhaps TRBD1 as D (6 bases). Germline V gene data show CDR1 as KGHSH and CDR2 as LQKENI. Deletions cut 1 base from V and 6 bases from J, with 22 bases between. This CDR3 region has 17 residues. The CDR3 is CASSPRGPPTGTSEQYF. CDR3 DNA sequence: TGTGCCAGCTCACCACGGGGCCCCCCGACAGGAACCAGCGAGCAGTACTTC.

This chain joins TRBV28 and TRBJ2-7, with 9 nucleotides matching TRBD2. Per germline, CDR1 MDHEN and CDR2 SYDVKM. The J segment lost 7 bases and the V segment lost 2 bases, leaving 0 bases of the junction unmatched. The CDR3 consists of 12 residues. CDR3 nucleotides: TGTGCCAGCAGTTTACTAGCGGGGGAGCAGTACTTC. It translates to CASSLLAGEQYF. Using reference TRBV28 and TRBJ2-7 for the parts outside the CDR3, the full variable domain is DVKVTQSSRYLVKRTGEKVFLECVQDMDHENMFWYRQDPGLGLRLIYFSYDVKMKEKGDIPEGYSVSREKKERFSLILESASTNQTSMYLCASSLLAGEQYFGPGTRLTVT.

The V and J genes are TRBV2 and TRBJ2-3, with D maybe TRBD1 (5 bases). The germline CDR1 and CDR2 sequences are SNHLY and FYNNEI. V gave up 7 bases and J gave up 2 bases, with 13 bases separating them. This CDR3 contains 14 residues. CDR3 region: CASKIVGATDTQYF. CDR3 in DNA: TGTGCCAGCAAGATTGTAGGGGCCACAGATACGCAGTATTTT. The full variable domain, its missing parts supplied by reference TRBV2 and TRBJ2-3, is EPEVTQTPSHQVTQMGQEVILRCVPISNHLYFYWYRQILGQKVEFLVSFYNNEISEKSEIFDDQFSVERPDGSNFTLKIRSTKLEDSAMYFCASKIVGATDTQYFGPGTRLTVL.

Points on this clone: The sample carries other DNA sequences with the same CDR3. The CDR3 protein is CASRPGQGAYEQYF. The CDR3 DNA follows: TGCGCCAGCAGGCCGGGACAGGGAGCCTACGAGCAGTACTTC. The chain couples TRBV5-1 to TRBJ2-7, with 9 bases that match TRBD1. The V and J ends lost 5 bases and 2 bases, in that order; junction bases with no gene match: 5. There are 14 residues in the CDR3. Germline CDR1 SGHRS, CDR2 YFSETQ.

This clone was seen a single time. The CDR3 region is CASRMTGGDQPQHF. The CDR3 bases are TGTGCCAGCAGGATGACAGGGGGGGATCAGCCCCAGCATTTT. This sequence joins TRBV6-5 and TRBJ1-5; 9 positions match TRBD1. CDR3 length equals 14 residues. With 6 bases clipped from V and 5 bases from J, the junction kept 5 bases outside the gene matches. Per germline, CDR1 MNHEY and CDR2 SVGAGI.

This sequence joins TRBV30 and TRBJ1-5; 9 nucleotides align to TRBD1. The CDR3 has 15 residues. With 3 bases clipped from V and 6 bases from J, the junction kept 9 bases outside the gene matches. In germline, CDR1 is GTSNPN, CDR2 SVGIG (reference sequence). For the CDR3, the DNA is TGTGCCTGGAGCCCCCAAGGACAGGGGAGTCAGCCCCAGCATTTT. As protein: CAWSPQGQGSQPQHF.

The chain carries TRBV30 and TRBJ2-7, with 8 nucleotides matching TRBD1. V was clipped by 5 bases and J by 5 bases; unmatched bases: 11. This CDR3 contains 14 residues. From germline, CDR1 is GTSNPN and CDR2 SVGIG (reference sequence). The CDR3 protein is CAWAMEQGAHEQYF. The CDR3 nucleotides are TGTGCCTGGGCGATGGAGCAGGGGGCACACGAGCAGTACTTC. The full variable domain, its missing parts supplied by reference TRBV30 and TRBJ2-7, is SQTIHQWPATLVQPVGSPLSLECTVEGTSNPNLYWYRQAAGRGLQLLFYSVGIGQISSEVPQNLSASRPQDRQFILSSKKLLLSDSGFYLCAWAMEQGAHEQYFGPGTRLTVT.

This chain links TRBV9 with TRBJ2-1; a weak D match, TRBD1 (7 bases). The germline V gene encodes CDR1 SGDLS and CDR2 YYNGEE. The germline V and J ends were trimmed by 3 bases and 9 bases, with 10 bases remaining between them. The CDR3 totals 12 residues. CDR3 sequence (DNA): TGTGCCAGCAGCGGCAGGGGGGTTGAGCAGTTCTTC. Translating gives CASSGRGVEQFF.

The chain uses TRBV28 and TRBJ1-1; 8 bases agree with TRBD1. This CDR3 comprises 11 residues. Germline CDR1 and CDR2: MDHEN and SYDVKM. V was clipped by 8 bases and J by 11 bases; unmatched bases: 7. The CDR3 nucleotides read TGTGCCAGCGGTACAGGGGGGTGGGCTTTCTTT. Its translation is CASGTGGWAFF.

Note on this clone: Within the sample, other DNA sequences also encode this same CDR3. The genes are TRBV27 and TRBJ2-7; TRBD2 might be the D (5 bases). Germline values: CDR1 MNHEY, CDR2 SMNVEV (reference sequence). Between the trimmed V and J ends, which lost 3 bases and 4 bases, there was a span of 7 bases. CDR3 length equals 12 residues. The CDR3 DNA reads as TGTGCCAGCAGTTTTTCGGGGTACGAGCAGTACTTC. It yields the protein CASSFSGYEQYF.

The chain joins TRBV7-2 to TRBJ2-1, with 8 bases identical to TRBD2. V was clipped by 4 bases and J by 5 bases; unmatched bases: 13. The germline V gene has CDR1 SGHTA and CDR2 FQGNSA. This CDR3 is 17 amino acids long. The CDR3 loop reads CASSSRLAGGPNNEQFF. Here the CDR3 DNA reads TGTGCCAGCAGCTCCCGCCTGGCGGGAGGACCAAACAATGAGCAGTTCTTC.

The rearrangement links TRBV7-8 to TRBJ2-7; D is ambiguous. This CDR3 is 16 amino acids long. The germline V gene encodes CDR1 SGHVS and CDR2 FQNEAQ. Trimming removed 2 bases from V and 0 bases from J, with 14 bases in between. The CDR3 nucleotides are TGTGCCAGCAGCTTAAAACGACAATCGAGCTCCTACGAGCAGTACTTC. Translating it yields CASSLKRQSSSYEQYF.

The rearrangement joins TRBV7-9 to TRBJ2-1, with 9 bases aligning to TRBD1. Unmatched junction bases numbered 3, after V lost 0 bases and J lost 3 bases. CDR3 size: 16 residues. Germline assignment: CDR1 SEHNR and CDR2 FQNEAQ (reference sequence). In DNA, the CDR3 is TGTGCCAGCAGCTTAGCCCCGGGACAGGGCTACAATGAGCAGTTCTTC. Protein product: CASSLAPGQGYNEQFF.

This sequence joins TRBV9 and TRBJ1-2, with unresolved D. Germline assignment: CDR1 SGDLS and CDR2 YYNGEE. The V gene lost 0 bases and the J gene lost 0 bases, with 9 bases spanning the gap. The CDR3 extends over 15 amino acids. The CDR3 sequence is CASSVGLAANYGYTF. DNA of the CDR3: TGTGCCAGCAGCGTAGGGCTGGCGGCTAACTATGGCTACACCTTC.

This chain uses TRBV4-2 with TRBJ2-2, with TRBD1 matching over 9 bases. With 0 bases clipped from V and 3 bases from J, the junction kept 8 bases outside the gene matches. CDR1 and CDR2 from the germline V gene are LGHNA and YNFKEQ. This CDR3 comprises 18 residues. The CDR3 coding sequence is TGTGCCAGCAGCCAAGATATGGGGACAGGGCGGGACACCGGGGAGCTGTTTTTT. It yields the protein CASSQDMGTGRDTGELFF.

The V call is TRBV29-1, the J call TRBJ1-1; 8 bases map to TRBD1. Unmatched junction bases numbered 12, after V lost 7 bases and J lost 11 bases. This CDR3 region has 12 residues. Germline loops: CDR1 SQVTM, CDR2 ANQGSEA. The CDR3 spells CSADGQGDVAFF. The CDR3 DNA follows: TGCAGCGCTGACGGACAGGGTGACGTGGCTTTCTTT.